Listed here are 30 T cell receptor beta chains from one sample, sequenced in a study of T cells after yellow fever vaccination. TCRdb fed the 5' RACE reads into MiXCR, producing one record per CDR3 protein. The sample shows 250,000 to 400,000 distinct CDR3 sequences, approximately 4% of them seen only once. The sample consisted of PBMCs, taken 5 days after the yellow fever booster vaccination. The receptor source for this set is a man aged 18 to 29 who received the YFV17D yellow fever vaccine.

This chain uses TRBV4-3 with TRBJ1-5, with a possible D match to TRBD1 (6 bases). Germline CDR1 reads LGHNA; CDR2 reads YSLEER. The CDR3 is made up of 15 amino acids. Trimming removed 0 bases from V and 6 bases from J, with 12 bases in between. The CDR3 sequence is CASSQDRQDVQPQHF. DNA for the CDR3: TGCGCCAGCAGCCAAGATAGACAGGACGTTCAGCCCCAGCATTTT.

The chain links TRBV21-1 to TRBJ2-2; the D call TRBD1 from the table was never checked on the DNA. TRBV21-1 is recorded as a pseudogene. There are 16 residues in the CDR3. The chain's CDR3 is CASSKPPRERTGELFF. CDR3 nucleotides: TGTGCCAGCAGCAAACCACCCAGGGAGAGGACCGGGGAGCTGTTTTTT.

This clonotype was counted only a few times. This chain uses TRBV12-3 or TRBV12-4 with TRBJ2-1, with 9 bases that match TRBD1. The CDR3 extends over 13 amino acids. V trimming: 9 bases; J trimming: 8 bases; junction bases outside the gene matches: 8. CDR3 DNA sequence: TGTGCCAGTGCGGGACAGGGTGCGGATGAGCAGTTCTTC. It yields the protein CASAGQGADEQFF.

This clonotype was counted ten times or more. This chain connects TRBV5-1 to TRBJ2-3, with 8 positions matching TRBD2. V shed 5 bases, J shed 2 bases, and the junction held 10 bases outside the gene matches. Per the germline V gene, CDR1 is SGHRS and CDR2 is YFSETQ. The CDR3 length is 16 residues. DNA for the CDR3: TGCGCCAGCAGGAAAGGTCTAGCGGGCTTCACAGATACGCAGTATTTT. Residues: CASRKGLAGFTDTQYF.

This clonotype was picked up a small number of times. This rearrangement joins TRBV27 to TRBJ2-3, with 10 bases identical to TRBD2. CDR3 length: 19 residues. Losses at the gene ends were 7 bases for V and 1 base for J; bases not matched to a gene: 17. Germline CDR1 and CDR2: MNHEY and SMNVEV (reference sequence). This chain's CDR3 is CASTLKGELAGRRTDTQYF. DNA for the CDR3: TGTGCCAGCACCCTGAAGGGGGAACTAGCGGGACGTCGCACAGATACGCAGTATTTT.

Only a few counts were recorded for this clonotype. The gene calls are TRBV4-2 and TRBJ1-2; maybe TRBD1 (6 bases). V was shortened by 6 bases and J by 7 bases, with 12 bases between the two germline ends. Germline CDR1 LGHNA, CDR2 YNFKEQ. The CDR3 loop spans 12 amino acids. Written as DNA, the CDR3 is TGTGCCAGCAGGCGGGGGGCGGGTGGCTACACCTTC. It encodes CASRRGAGGYTF.

J is TRBJ2-3 and V is TRBV9; TRBD2 agrees at 9 bases. CDR1 and CDR2 (germline): SGDLS, YYNGEE. Losses at the gene ends were 0 bases for V and 4 bases for J; bases not matched to a gene: 3. The CDR3 loop spans 15 amino acids. The CDR3 is CASSVGGGAADTQYF. The CDR3 DNA is TGTGCCAGCAGCGTAGGCGGGGGGGCGGCAGATACGCAGTATTTT.

At least ten counts were recorded for this clonotype. The rearrangement joins TRBV7-2 to TRBJ1-2; D gene ambiguous. There are 14 residues in the CDR3. In germline, CDR1 is SGHTA, CDR2 FQGNSA. V dropped 0 bases and J dropped 0 bases, with 5 bases sitting between them. CDR3 coding DNA: TGTGCCAGCAGCTTAGCGGGCGCTAACTATGGCTACACCTTC. Protein: CASSLAGANYGYTF.

This clonotype was seen a few times. The chain is built from TRBV5-1 and TRBJ2-3; 7 positions match TRBD2. The CDR3 covers 16 residues. V was pared by 0 bases and J by 1 base, with 5 bases of the junction left unmatched. Looked up from germline, CDR1 is SGHRS and CDR2 is YFSETQ. CDR3 bases: TGCGCCAGCAGCTTGGAGGCGAGCGGGGGCACAGATACGCAGTATTTT. It codes for CASSLEASGGTDTQYF.

This clonotype turned up a few times. This chain joins TRBV4-2 and TRBJ2-7; D not certain. The V gene lost 0 bases and the J gene lost 7 bases, with 7 bases spanning the gap. Germline V gene sequence: CDR1 LGHNA, CDR2 YNFKEQ. The CDR3 is 12 amino acids. The CDR3 DNA follows: TGTGCCAGCAGCCAAGATAAAGGGGAGCAGTACTTC. Its translation: CASSQDKGEQYF.

This clonotype was observed a few times. The genes are TRBV20-1 and TRBJ2-4; 9 bases agree with TRBD2. With V trimmed by 6 bases and J by 0 bases, 15 bases remained unmatched. CDR3 length equals 18 residues. The germline CDR1 and CDR2 sequences are DFQATT and SNEGSKA (reference sequence). The CDR3 loop reads CSASGLAGKVGAKNIQYF. CDR3 in DNA: TGCAGTGCCTCCGGGCTAGCGGGGAAGGTCGGAGCCAAAAACATTCAGTACTTC.

This clonotype occurred a few times. The chain employs TRBV24-1 and TRBJ2-3; D is unclear. V was pared by 6 bases and J by 0 bases, with 6 bases between. This CDR3 has 13 residues. Germline V gene lookup returns CDR1 KGHDR and CDR2 SFDVKD. The CDR3 coding sequence is TGTGCCACCAGTCTGTCAAGCACAGATACGCAGTATTTT. The encoded protein is CATSLSSTDTQYF.

This clonotype was observed a few times. J is TRBJ2-1 and V is TRBV5-4; TRBD2 agrees at 11 bases. There are 15 residues in the CDR3. Unmatched junction bases numbered 8, after V lost 5 bases and J lost 7 bases. Germline V lookup: CDR1 SGHNT, CDR2 YYREEE (reference sequence). Here the CDR3 DNA reads TGTGCCAGCAGACGTAGCGGGGGGGTAAAAAATGAGCAGTTCTTC. This sequence encodes CASRRSGGVKNEQFF.

This clonotype appeared many times. The rearrangement joins TRBV7-7 to TRBJ2-5, with 7 bases that match TRBD1. This CDR3 spans 15 amino acids. V lost 4 bases to trimming and J lost 4 bases; unmatched junction nucleotides: 9. Germline V gene data show CDR1 as SSHAT and CDR2 as FNYEAQ (reference sequence). In DNA, the CDR3 is TGTGCCAGCAGCTCCAGACAGGGCCCCCGAGAGACCCAGTACTTC. It translates to CASSSRQGPRETQYF.

The rearrangement links TRBV7-3 to TRBJ1-2, with TRBD1 as a possible D gene (6 bases). CDR3 length: 14 amino acids. V shed 5 bases and J shed 8 bases, with 18 bases lying between them. Germline CDR1 SGHTA, CDR2 FQGTGA. CDR3 nucleotide sequence: TGTGCCAGCAGCGCCCGACCAGGGGCTGGCGGCTACACCTTC. It translates to CASSARPGAGGYTF.

Points on this clonotype: The germline gene is not matched at one end of the junction; a read error may be the cause. This chain links TRBV5-1 with TRBJ2-3; 9 nucleotides match TRBD2. CDR3 size: 14 residues. Germline CDR1 SGHRS, CDR2 YFSETQ. The CDR3, as DNA: TGCGCCAGCAGCTTGGAACTAGCGGGTCCACTTTGGAGTTTT. Its protein is CASSLELAGPLWSF.

V is TRBV20-1 and J is TRBJ1-1; D is undetermined. This CDR3 is built from 12 residues. Germline CDR1 and CDR2: DFQATT and SNEGSKA (reference sequence). CDR3 DNA sequence: TGCCTTCTCTTGGGGAGGGACACTGAAGCTTTCTTT. Protein product: CLLLGRDTEAFF.

The chain joins TRBV11-2 to TRBJ2-5, with 10 nucleotides matching TRBD1. The V gene's germline CDR1 is SGHAT and CDR2 FQNNGV. The junction had 10 bases not matched to a gene; V was cut back by 1 base and J by 5 bases. The CDR3 consists of 17 residues. The DNA for the CDR3 is TGTGCCAGCAGCTTAGGCGACAGGGGGCGTTCTAGCGAGACCCAGTACTTC. Translated, it gives CASSLGDRGRSSETQYF.

This clonotype was recorded many times. V is TRBV20-1 and J is TRBJ2-2, with 7 bases aligning to TRBD2. The CDR3 runs to 16 residues. CDR1 DFQATT and CDR2 SNEGSKA come from the germline V gene (reference sequence). With V trimmed by 3 bases and J by 5 bases, 12 bases remained unmatched. The CDR3 coding sequence is TGCAGTGCTAGGTCCTCGGGGAGGGTCGGTACCGGGGAGCTGTTTTTT. It translates to CSARSSGRVGTGELFF.

Worth noting for this clonotype: A junction boundary mismatches the germline segment, possibly from a read error. The chain joins TRBV20-1 to TRBJ2-7, with 8 bases matching TRBD2. Germline assignment: CDR1 DFQATT and CDR2 SNEGSKA (reference sequence). The CDR3 length is 13 residues. This CDR3 is CSARAGATYEQYF. The CDR3 coding sequence is TGCAGTGCCAGAGCGGGAGCTACCTACGAGCAGTACTTC.

Many counts were recorded for this clonotype. The DNA of the CDR3 is TGTGCCAGCAGTGTAGACGCTGGAAACACCATATATTTT. Amino acids: CASSVDAGNTIYF. The chain links TRBV6-1 to TRBJ1-3; D gene unclear. The CDR3 has 13 residues. Germline V gene sequence: CDR1 MNHNS, CDR2 SASEGT. Trimming pared 4 bases from V and 2 bases from J, leaving 6 bases between.

This clonotype occurred a few times. V usage is TRBV6-5 and J usage is TRBJ2-1; 7 bases align to TRBD1. Trimming cost V 2 bases and J 4 bases; bases outside gene matches: 8. CDR3 length: 16 residues. The V gene's germline CDR1 is MNHEY and CDR2 SVGAGI. CDR3 loop: CASSYGWDSRYNEQFF. The CDR3 nucleotides are TGTGCCAGCAGTTACGGTTGGGACAGCAGATACAATGAGCAGTTCTTC.

The chain couples TRBV4-3 to TRBJ1-6; perhaps TRBD1 as D (6 bases). The CDR3 length is 15 residues. Between the trimmed V and J ends, which lost 1 base and 4 bases, there was a span of 8 bases. Per the germline V gene, CDR1 is LGHNA and CDR2 is YSLEER. The CDR3 loop is CASSQGGPYNSPLHF. The CDR3 nucleotides are TGCGCCAGCAGCCAAGGGGGGCCATATAATTCACCCCTCCACTTT.

This clonotype was observed at least ten times. The chain is built from TRBV25-1 and TRBJ1-5; D is unclear. Germline lookup yields CDR1 MGHDK and CDR2 SYGVNS. Between the trimmed V and J ends, which lost 7 bases and 0 bases, there was a span of 22 bases. This CDR3 has 18 amino acids. Here the CDR3 reads CASTPREAEWDSNQPQHF. DNA of the CDR3: TGTGCCAGCACCCCCCGAGAGGCGGAATGGGATAGCAATCAGCCCCAGCATTTT.

This clonotype was observed once. Possible read error: a much larger clone is one base away. This chain links TRBV21-1 with TRBJ2-3; the D call TRBD2 from the table was never checked on the DNA. TRBV21-1 is a pseudogene segment. The CDR3 sequence is 16 residues long. As DNA, the CDR3 is TGTGCCAGCAGCCCTCGACTAGCGGGGCCAACATATACGCAGTATTTT. Its translation is CASSPRLAGPTYTQYF.

Many counts were recorded for this clonotype. This rearrangement joins TRBV7-2 to TRBJ1-1, with D unresolved. V lost 5 bases to trimming and J lost 3 bases, with 13 bases between them. The CDR3 totals 14 residues. Germline assignment: CDR1 SGHTA and CDR2 FQGNSA. In DNA, the CDR3 is TGTGCCAGCAGCCGGAGACTAACGGACACTGAAGCTTTCTTT. Amino acid sequence: CASSRRLTDTEAFF.

This clonotype was recorded a few times. V is TRBV11-2 and J is TRBJ1-2, with a possible D match to TRBD1 (5 bases). The CDR3 spans 15 residues. Germline V gene sequence: CDR1 SGHAT, CDR2 FQNNGV. Trimming left V 5 bases short and J 7 bases short, with 20 bases between. The CDR3 reads CASSPWGRSFGGYTF. The DNA for the CDR3 is TGTGCCAGCAGCCCATGGGGACGATCATTCGGTGGCTACACCTTC.

This clonotype occurred a few times. V and J are TRBV4-3 and TRBJ2-4; a possible D gene is TRBD1 (5 bases). Deletions cut 1 base from V and 1 base from J, with 11 bases between. Per the germline V gene, CDR1 is LGHNA and CDR2 is YSLEER. CDR3 length equals 16 residues. The CDR3 protein is CASSQAAGLAKNIQYF. The CDR3 region has the DNA TGCGCCAGCAGCCAAGCGGCAGGGCTTGCCAAAAACATTCAGTACTTC.

Many counts were recorded for this clonotype. The chain uses TRBV28 and TRBJ1-6; 10 bases align to TRBD1. CDR3 length: 17 amino acids. Germline CDR1 is MDHEN and CDR2 is SYDVKM. Germline trimming cut 2 bases from V and 7 bases from J; bases unmatched to any gene: 8. Here the CDR3 reads CASSLSTGQGVNSPLHF. CDR3 nucleotide sequence: TGTGCCAGCAGTTTAAGTACCGGACAGGGGGTAAATTCACCCCTCCACTTT.

This clonotype was counted many times. The chain carries TRBV7-9 and TRBJ2-7; 10 bases align to TRBD1. CDR1 and CDR2 from the germline V gene are SEHNR and FQNEAQ (reference sequence). This CDR3 spans 14 amino acids. The V and J ends lost 4 bases and 3 bases, in that order; junction bases with no gene match: 3. CDR3 protein: CASSSRDRGYEQYV. The CDR3 DNA reads as TGTGCCAGCAGCTCCCGGGACAGGGGCTACGAGCAGTACGTC.